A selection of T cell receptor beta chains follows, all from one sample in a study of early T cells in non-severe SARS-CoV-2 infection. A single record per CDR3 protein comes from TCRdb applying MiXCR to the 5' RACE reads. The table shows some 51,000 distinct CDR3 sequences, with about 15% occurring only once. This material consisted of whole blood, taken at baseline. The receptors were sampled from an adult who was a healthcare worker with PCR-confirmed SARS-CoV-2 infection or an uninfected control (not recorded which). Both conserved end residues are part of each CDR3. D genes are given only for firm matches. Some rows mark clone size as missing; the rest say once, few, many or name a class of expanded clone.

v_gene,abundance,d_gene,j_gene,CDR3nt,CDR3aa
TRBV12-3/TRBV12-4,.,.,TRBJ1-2,TGTGCCAGCAGCCCGCGGGCCGGGGCCGGCTACACCTTC,CASSPRAGAGYTF
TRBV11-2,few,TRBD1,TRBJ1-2,TGTGCCAGCAGCCGCCTTTTGGACAGGCGTTCCTATGGCTACACCTTC,CASSRLLDRRSYGYTF
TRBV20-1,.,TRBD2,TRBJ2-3,TGCAGTGCTAGAGATCTAGCGGGAGGGCCACCAGATACGCAGTATTTT,CSARDLAGGPPDTQYF
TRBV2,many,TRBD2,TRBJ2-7,TGTGCCAGCAGTGAAGATAGGCTAGCGGGATGGGACGAGCAGTACTTC,CASSEDRLAGWDEQYF
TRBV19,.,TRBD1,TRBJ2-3,TGTGCCAGTACCACTCGGACAGGGGCGAGCACAGATACGCAGTATTTT,CASTTRTGASTDTQYF
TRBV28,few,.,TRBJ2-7,TGTGCCACCCTAATTACGGGGGCGGGGGAGCAGTACTTC,CATLITGAGEQYF
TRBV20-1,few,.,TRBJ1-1,TGCAGTGCTAGAGATCATTGGGACATCAACACTGAAGCTTTCTTT,CSARDHWDINTEAFF
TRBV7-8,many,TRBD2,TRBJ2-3,TGTGCCAGCAGACCTAGTGGGACTAGCGGGGTAGATACGCAGTATTTT,CASRPSGTSGVDTQYF
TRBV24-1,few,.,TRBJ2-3,TGTGCCACCAGTGGCCGACAGGGCACAGATACGCAGTATTTT,CATSGRQGTDTQYF
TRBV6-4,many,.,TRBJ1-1,TGTGCCAGCAGTGAGTCGGGAGTGAACACTGAAGCTTTCTTT,CASSESGVNTEAFF
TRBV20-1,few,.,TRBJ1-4,TGCAGTGCTAGAGGAGTCGACAGTTCAACTAATGAAAAACTGTTTTTT,CSARGVDSSTNEKLFF
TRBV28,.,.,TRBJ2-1,TGTGCCAGCAGTACCCGGCTTAAGGGGATTGCGGAGCAGTTCTTC,CASSTRLKGIAEQFF
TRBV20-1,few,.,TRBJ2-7,TGCAGTGTTCGACCCAGCACTTACGAGCAGTACTTC,CSVRPSTYEQYF
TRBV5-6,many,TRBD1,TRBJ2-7,TGTGCCAGCAGCTCAATTTTGACAGGGGGCTACGAGCAGTACTTC,CASSSILTGGYEQYF
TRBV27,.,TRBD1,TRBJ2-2,TGTGCCAGCAGTGTGACAGGGTCATCAGGGGAGCTGTTTTTT,CASSVTGSSGELFF
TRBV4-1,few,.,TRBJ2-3,TGCGCCAGCAGCCAAGATGAAGGGAATACGCAGTATTTT,CASSQDEGNTQYF
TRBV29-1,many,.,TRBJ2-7,TGCAGCGTTGAGTCTTCGGCAGACCAATTCCACGAGCAGTACTTC,CSVESSADQFHEQYF
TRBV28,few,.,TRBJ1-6,TGTGCCAGCACCCTGGGTGTCGGGAATTCACCCCTCCACTTT,CASTLGVGNSPLHF
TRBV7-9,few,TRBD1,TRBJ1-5,TGTGCCAGCAGCTGGGGAGGACAGGGCGGACAGCCCCAGCATTTT,CASSWGGQGGQPQHF
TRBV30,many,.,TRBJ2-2,TGTGCCTGGAAGCTACAGGGCAACACCGGGGAGCTGTTTTTT,CAWKLQGNTGELFF
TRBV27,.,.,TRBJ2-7,TGTGCCAGCAGCCAGGGGTGGGGCTACGAGCAGTACTTC,CASSQGWGYEQYF
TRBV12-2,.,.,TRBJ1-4,TGTGCAAGTCGCTTGGAGGGAGGGCGGGAAAAACTGTTTTTT,CASRLEGGREKLFF
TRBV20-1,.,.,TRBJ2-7,TGCAGTGCTAGCTTGGGCCGGCAGGGGGGAAATACGGGGCAGTACTTC,CSASLGRQGGNTGQYF
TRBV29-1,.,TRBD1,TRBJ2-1,TGCAGCGTTGATGGACAGGGTCGAAGGAATGAGCAGTTCTTC,CSVDGQGRRNEQFF
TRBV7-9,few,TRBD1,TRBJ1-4,TGTGCCAGCAGCTCCCGGGACAGGGGATCTAATGAAAAACTGTTTTTT,CASSSRDRGSNEKLFF
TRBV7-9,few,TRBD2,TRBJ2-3,TGTGCCAGCAGCTCATCTAGCGGCCGCGGCCCGGGCCCAGATACGCAGTATTTT,CASSSSSGRGPGPDTQYF
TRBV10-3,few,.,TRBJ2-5,TGTGCCATAGGGGGATCGGAGACCCAGTACTTC,CAIGGSETQYF
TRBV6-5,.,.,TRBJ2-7,TGTGCCACAAGGACGGGATATTCCTACGAGCAGTACTTC,CATRTGYSYEQYF
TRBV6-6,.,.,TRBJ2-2,TGTGCCAGCAGCACTACTACGAACACCGGGGAGCTGTTTTTT,CASSTTTNTGELFF
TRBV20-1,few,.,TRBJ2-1,TGCAGTGCTAGTGACGGAAGGGAGCAGTTCTTC,CSASDGREQFF
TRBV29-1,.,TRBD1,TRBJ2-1,TGCAGCGTTGCGTGGACAGGGGGAGGTAATGAGCAGTTCTTC,CSVAWTGGGNEQFF
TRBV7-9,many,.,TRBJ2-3,TGTGCCAGCAGCTTAGAGTTAGCGGAAATAAATAATCAGTATTTT,CASSLELAEINNQYF
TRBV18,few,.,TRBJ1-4,TGTGCCAGCTCACCGACCGACTCAACTAATGAAAAACTGTTTTTT,CASSPTDSTNEKLFF
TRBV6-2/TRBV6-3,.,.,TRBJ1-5,TGTGCCAGCAGTCAGGACGGCCTCAATCAGCCCCAGCATTTT,CASSQDGLNQPQHF
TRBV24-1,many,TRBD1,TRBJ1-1,TGTGCCACCAGGAGGACAGGAGGGGACACTGAAGCTTTCTTT,CATRRTGGDTEAFF
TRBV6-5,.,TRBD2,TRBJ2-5,TGTGCCAGCAGTTACCCGCGGGGGGAGACCCAGTACTTC,CASSYPRGETQYF
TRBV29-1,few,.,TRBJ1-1,TGCAGCGTTGAAGGGGCAGGGAAAGCTTTCTTT,CSVEGAGKAFF
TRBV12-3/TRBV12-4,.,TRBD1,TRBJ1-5,TGTGCCAGCAGTAGAACAGGGGGCGATCAGCCCCAGCATTTT,CASSRTGGDQPQHF
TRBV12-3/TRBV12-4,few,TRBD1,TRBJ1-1,TGTGCCAGCAGTTTCTGGACAGGGGCTGGCACTGAAGCTTTCTTT,CASSFWTGAGTEAFF
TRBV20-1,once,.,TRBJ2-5,TGCAGCTCCACCAGGGGTCAAGAGACCCAGTACTTC,CSSTRGQETQYF
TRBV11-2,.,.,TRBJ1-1,TGTGCCAGCAGCTTAAACAGGGTGTTGAGGGTGAACACTGAAGCTTTCTTT,CASSLNRVLRVNTEAFF
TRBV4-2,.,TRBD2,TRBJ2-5,TGTGCCAGCAGCCAAGAGTGGCTAGCGGGTAGAGAGACCCAGTACTTC,CASSQEWLAGRETQYF
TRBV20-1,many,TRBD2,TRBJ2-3,TGCAGTGCTCCGCGACTAGCGGGGGCGGGAGATACGCAGTATTTT,CSAPRLAGAGDTQYF
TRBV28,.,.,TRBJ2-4,TGTGCCAGCACCTACCGGGACATTCAGTACTTC,CASTYRDIQYF
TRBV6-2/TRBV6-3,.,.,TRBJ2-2,TGTGCCAGCAGTCAACCAGGGAGCAGGGTTCCCGGGGAGCTGTTTTTT,CASSQPGSRVPGELFF
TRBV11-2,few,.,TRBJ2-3,TGTGCCAGCAGCTTAGGGGCGCTAGTAGGAGATACGCAGTATTTT,CASSLGALVGDTQYF
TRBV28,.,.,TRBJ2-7,TGTGCCAGCAGTTTTTTCCGGACGGCGTTACGCTACGAGCAGTACTTC,CASSFFRTALRYEQYF
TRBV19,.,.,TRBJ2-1,TGTGCCAGTAGGCATATACAGGGAGGCGAGCAGTTCTTC,CASRHIQGGEQFF
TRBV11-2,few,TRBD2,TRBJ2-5,TGTGCCAGCAGCTACACCTTAGCGGGGGAAGAGACCCAGTACTTC,CASSYTLAGEETQYF
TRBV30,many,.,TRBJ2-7,TGTGCCTCTCGACCGGGGGCCTACGAGCAGTACTTC,CASRPGAYEQYF
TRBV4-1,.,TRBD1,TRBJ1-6,TGCGCCAGCAGCCAAGAGGGACAGGGGGATTCACCCCTCCACTTT,CASSQEGQGDSPLHF
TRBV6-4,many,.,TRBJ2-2,TGTGCCAGCAGTGAAAGAGGGGGAACCACCGGGGAGCTGTTTTTT,CASSERGGTTGELFF
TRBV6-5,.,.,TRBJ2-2,TGTGCCAGCAGTTCGGGGGCGGTCGGGGAGCTGTTTTTT,CASSSGAVGELFF
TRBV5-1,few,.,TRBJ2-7,TGCGCCAGCAGCGAGGAGTACGAGCAGTACTTC,CASSEEYEQYF